This TCR beta chain is drawn from a study of T-cell memory formation after mild COVID-19. Turning to the study itself: In these data, TCR clusters were largely donor specific.

TCR alpha and TCR beta cDNA libraries carrying sample barcodes and UMIs came from 5'RACE with constant-segment primers. TCRdb processed the 5' RACE reads anew with MiXCR; each CDR3 protein has one entry. The data contain 300,000 or so distinct CDR3 sequences, more than 15% of them singletons. Of note for this clonotype: The antigen remains undetermined.

Per the germline V gene, CDR1 is MGHDK and CDR2 is SYGVNS. The V and J ends lost 4 bases and 2 bases respectively, with 13 bases between them. This CDR3 is 15 amino acids long. Notes on the study in general: Mainly in CM and EM were contracting CD4+ clones; CD8+ were in EMRA. CD4+ bias marked clones expanding day 15 to 37, unlike balanced contracting clones.

The clonotype was recovered from a man between 18 and 29 years old who had mild COVID-19 (a few samples of this study predate the infection). Cell type and time point are not known. Sequenced sample: PBMCs or a T cell subset sorted from them (not recorded which). V gene TRBV25-1 combines with J gene TRBJ2-3; D is perhaps TRBD1 or TRBD2 (6 bases each). CDR3 region: CASSGTGAITDTQYF. As DNA, the CDR3 is TGTGCCAGCAGTGGGACGGGGGCGATCACAGATACGCAGTATTTT.